The 11 T cell receptor beta chains below come from one sample, sequenced in a study of identical twins. TCRdb passed the 5' RACE reads through MiXCR, listing each CDR3 protein once. The data show 400,000 to 650,000 distinct CDR3 sequences, with under 25% seen just once and about 0.91% held by the top ten. The same specimen was also included in a second study, on T cells expressing NK-cell markers.

Sample: CD4+ T cells sorted from blood. The origin of the receptors is a young woman in good health.

This clonotype has ten or more counts. V and J are TRBV16 and TRBJ1-2, with D perhaps TRBD1 (5 bases). CDR1 and CDR2 (germline): KGHSY, FQNENV. This CDR3 comprises 13 residues. With 6 bases removed from V and 8 bases from J, the gap between germline ends came to 16 bases. CDR3 nucleotide sequence: TGTGCCAGCAGTCTGGACATCCAGGCCGGCTACACCTTC. Its protein product is CASSLDIQAGYTF.

This clonotype was detected only a few times. The CDR3 DNA reads as TGCGCCAGCAGCGTCCCCCGCGGGACCCACTACGAGCAGTACTTC. As protein: CASSVPRGTHYEQYF. The J gene is TRBJ2-7, the V gene TRBV5-1; D perhaps matches TRBD2 (6 bases). The CDR3 contains 15 residues. Per germline, CDR1 SGHRS and CDR2 YFSETQ. Between the trimmed V and J ends, which lost 4 bases and 3 bases, there was a span of 17 bases.

The gene calls are TRBV5-6 and TRBJ2-2, with TRBD2 matching 15 bases. Unmatched junction bases numbered 6, after V lost 3 bases and J lost 3 bases. The CDR3 has 18 residues. CDR1 is SGHDT and CDR2 is YYEEEE in the germline V gene. CDR3 region: CASSWGLAGGAYTGELFF. CDR3 coding DNA: TGTGCCAGCAGCTGGGGACTAGCGGGGGGAGCCTACACCGGGGAGCTGTTTTTT.

The rearrangement links TRBV9 to TRBJ1-4; D perhaps matches TRBD1 (5 bases). The CDR3 runs 13 residues. CDR1 SGDLS and CDR2 YYNGEE come from the germline V gene. The V and J ends lost 3 bases and 17 bases respectively, with 20 bases between them. CDR3 region: CASSAAVGGGLFF. Here the CDR3 DNA reads TGTGCCAGCAGCGCCGCCGTCGGGGGTGGTCTTTTTTTT.

The sample holds a few counts of this clonotype. This chain links TRBV5-1 with TRBJ2-3; D perhaps matches TRBD1 (6 bases). This CDR3 has 16 residues. V was shortened by 3 bases and J by 2 bases, with 16 bases between the two germline ends. Per germline, CDR1 SGHRS and CDR2 YFSETQ. The CDR3 DNA follows: TGCGCCAGCAGCTGGGGAGACAGGTCGATCACAGATACGCAGTATTTT. This translates into CASSWGDRSITDTQYF.

This clonotype was seen at least ten times. The V gene is TRBV5-1, the J gene TRBJ2-1; D gene uncertain. The CDR3 covers 13 residues. Trimming took 2 bases from V and 8 from J, leaving 11 bases between them. The germline V gene encodes CDR1 SGHRS and CDR2 YFSETQ. The CDR3 DNA sequence: TGCGCCAGCAGCTTTATGAGGCTCCATGAGCAGTTCTTC. It yields the protein CASSFMRLHEQFF.

V is TRBV18 and J is TRBJ2-7, with 9 nucleotides matching TRBD2. Germline loops: CDR1 KGHSH, CDR2 LQKENI. The CDR3 contains 16 residues. The ends lost 3 bases at V and 4 bases at J; junction bases unmatched: 10. The CDR3 loop reads CASSPDQVAGAYEQYF. The CDR3 DNA reads as TGTGCCAGCTCACCCGATCAAGTAGCGGGGGCGTACGAGCAGTACTTC.

A few counts support this clonotype. The chain employs TRBV12-3 or TRBV12-4 and TRBJ2-5; D is uncertain. Trimming removed 3 bases from V and 7 bases from J, with 12 bases in between. The CDR3 is 13 residues long. The CDR3 here is CASSFLAGSTQYF. The CDR3 nucleotides read TGTGCCAGCAGTTTTCTCGCAGGATCGACCCAGTACTTC.

This clonotype was detected a few times. Here the CDR3 reads CASIGGNTEAFF. CDR3 sequence (DNA): TGTGCCAGCATCGGGGGAAACACTGAAGCTTTCTTT. The chain employs TRBV6-5 and TRBJ1-1; possible D gene TRBD1, 5 bases. Trimming took off 7 bases at V and 2 bases at J, with 8 bases between the two ends. Germline V gene data show CDR1 as MNHEY and CDR2 as SVGAGI. This CDR3 has 12 residues.

The chain links TRBV2 to TRBJ1-5; D unresolved. Deletions cut 6 bases from V and 4 bases from J, with 13 bases between. Germline V lookup: CDR1 SNHLY, CDR2 FYNNEI. This CDR3 is built from 14 residues. Here the CDR3 DNA reads TGTGCCAGCAGCGTTCTCTCGGGGAATCAGCCCCAGCATTTT. Its translation: CASSVLSGNQPQHF.

This clonotype was found many times. This chain links TRBV20-1 with TRBJ1-1; D uncertain. V lost 3 bases and J lost 0, with 8 bases in between. This CDR3 is built from 13 residues. The germline CDR1 and CDR2 sequences are DFQATT and SNEGSKA (reference sequence). CDR3 bases: TGCAGTGCTAGGAGGCAGATGAACACTGAAGCTTTCTTT. Its protein is CSARRQMNTEAFF.